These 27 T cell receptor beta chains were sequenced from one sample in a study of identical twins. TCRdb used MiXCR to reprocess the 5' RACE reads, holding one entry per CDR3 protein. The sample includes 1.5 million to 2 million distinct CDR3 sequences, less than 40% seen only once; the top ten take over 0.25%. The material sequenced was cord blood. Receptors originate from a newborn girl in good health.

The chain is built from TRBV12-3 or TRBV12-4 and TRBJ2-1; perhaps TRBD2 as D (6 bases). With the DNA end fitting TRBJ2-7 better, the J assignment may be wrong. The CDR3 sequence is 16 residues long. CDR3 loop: CASSPFGRDSYNEQYF. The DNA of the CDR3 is TGTGCCAGCAGTCCCTTCGGCCGGGACTCCTACAATGAGCAGTACTTC.

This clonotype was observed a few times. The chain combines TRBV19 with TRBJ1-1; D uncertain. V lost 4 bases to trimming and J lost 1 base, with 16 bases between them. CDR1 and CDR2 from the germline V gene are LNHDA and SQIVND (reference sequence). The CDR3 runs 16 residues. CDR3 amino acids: CASSTPPSRGNTEAFF. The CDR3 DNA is TGTGCCAGTAGTACGCCCCCCTCACGAGGGAACACTGAAGCTTTCTTT.

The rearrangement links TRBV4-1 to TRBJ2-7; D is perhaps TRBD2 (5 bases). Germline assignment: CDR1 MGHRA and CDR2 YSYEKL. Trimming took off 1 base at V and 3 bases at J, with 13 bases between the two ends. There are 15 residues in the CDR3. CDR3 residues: CASSQGEAALYEQYF. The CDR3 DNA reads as TGCGCCAGCAGCCAAGGTGAAGCGGCACTCTACGAGCAGTACTTC.

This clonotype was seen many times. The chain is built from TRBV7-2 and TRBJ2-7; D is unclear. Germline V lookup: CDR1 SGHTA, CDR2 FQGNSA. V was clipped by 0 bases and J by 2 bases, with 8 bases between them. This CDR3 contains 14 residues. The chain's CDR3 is CASSLATHTYEQYF. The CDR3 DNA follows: TGTGCCAGCAGCTTAGCCACTCATACCTACGAGCAGTACTTC.

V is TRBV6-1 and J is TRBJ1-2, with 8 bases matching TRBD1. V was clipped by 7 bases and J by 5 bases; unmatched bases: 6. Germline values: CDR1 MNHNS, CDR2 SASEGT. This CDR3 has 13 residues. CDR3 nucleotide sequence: TGTGCCAGCAAGGACAGGGTGGGATATGGCTACACCTTC. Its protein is CASKDRVGYGYTF.

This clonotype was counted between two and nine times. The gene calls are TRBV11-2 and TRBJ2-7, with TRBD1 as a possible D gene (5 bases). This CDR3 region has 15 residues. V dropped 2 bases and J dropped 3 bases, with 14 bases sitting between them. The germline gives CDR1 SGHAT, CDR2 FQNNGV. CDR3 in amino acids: CASSLRGTQNYEQYF. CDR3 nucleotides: TGTGCCAGCAGCTTAAGGGGAACGCAGAACTACGAGCAGTACTTC.

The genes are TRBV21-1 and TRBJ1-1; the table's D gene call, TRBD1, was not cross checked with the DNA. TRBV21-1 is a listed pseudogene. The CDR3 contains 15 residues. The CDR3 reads CASSAQTGVSTEAFF. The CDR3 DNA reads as TGTGCCAGCAGCGCCCAGACAGGGGTTTCCACTGAAGCTTTCTTT.

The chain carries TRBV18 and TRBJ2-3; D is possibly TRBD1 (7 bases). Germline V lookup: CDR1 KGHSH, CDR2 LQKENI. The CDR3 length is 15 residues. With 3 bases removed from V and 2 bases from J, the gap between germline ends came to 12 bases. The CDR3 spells CASSPGQDYTDTQYF. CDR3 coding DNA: TGTGCCAGCTCACCTGGACAGGACTACACAGATACGCAGTATTTT.

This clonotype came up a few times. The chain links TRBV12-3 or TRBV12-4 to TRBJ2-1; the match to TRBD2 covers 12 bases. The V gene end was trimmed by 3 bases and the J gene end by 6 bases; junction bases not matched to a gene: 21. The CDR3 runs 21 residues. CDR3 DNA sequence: TGTGCCAGCAGTTTTGGGACCGCGGACCGCTCGGGGACTAGCGGGTCCAATGAGCAGTTCTTC. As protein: CASSFGTADRSGTSGSNEQFF.

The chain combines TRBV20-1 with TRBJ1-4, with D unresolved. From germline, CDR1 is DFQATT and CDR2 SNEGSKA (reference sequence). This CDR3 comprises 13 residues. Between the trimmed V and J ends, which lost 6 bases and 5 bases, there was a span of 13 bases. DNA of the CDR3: TGCAGTGCCCCGGACTTCGGAAATGAAAAACTGTTTTTT. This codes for CSAPDFGNEKLFF.

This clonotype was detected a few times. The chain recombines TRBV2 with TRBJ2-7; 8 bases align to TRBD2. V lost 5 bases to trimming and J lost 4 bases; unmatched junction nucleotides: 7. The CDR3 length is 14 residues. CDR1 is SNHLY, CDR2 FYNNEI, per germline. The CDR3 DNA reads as TGTGCCAGCAGTTACGGGACTAGGCGATACGAGCAGTACTTC. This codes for CASSYGTRRYEQYF.

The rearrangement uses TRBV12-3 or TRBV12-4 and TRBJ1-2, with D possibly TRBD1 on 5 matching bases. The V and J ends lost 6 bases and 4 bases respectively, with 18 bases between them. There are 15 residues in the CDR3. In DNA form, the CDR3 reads TGTGCCAGCAGCCCGAGGCGCAGTAGGGGCTATGGCTACACCTTC. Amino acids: CASSPRRSRGYGYTF.

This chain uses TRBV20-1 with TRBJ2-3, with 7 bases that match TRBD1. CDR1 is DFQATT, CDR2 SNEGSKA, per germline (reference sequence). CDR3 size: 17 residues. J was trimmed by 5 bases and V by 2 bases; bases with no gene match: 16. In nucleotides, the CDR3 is TGCAGTGCTAGACCCCTCGGGTTGGGACAGAGGATAGATACGCAGTATTTT. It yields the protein CSARPLGLGQRIDTQYF.

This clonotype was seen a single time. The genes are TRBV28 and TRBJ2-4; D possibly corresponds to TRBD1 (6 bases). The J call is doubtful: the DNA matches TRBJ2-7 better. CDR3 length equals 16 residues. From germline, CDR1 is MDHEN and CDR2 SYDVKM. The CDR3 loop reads CASRNDRSLFLGEQYF. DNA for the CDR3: TGTGCCAGCAGGAATGACAGGAGTCTTTTTTTGGGCGAGCAGTACTTC.

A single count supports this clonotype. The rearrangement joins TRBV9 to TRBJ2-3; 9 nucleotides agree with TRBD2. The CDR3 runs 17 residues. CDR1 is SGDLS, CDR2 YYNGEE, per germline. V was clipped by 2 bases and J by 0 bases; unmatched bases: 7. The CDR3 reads CASSVSTSGYSTDTQYF. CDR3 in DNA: TGTGCCAGCAGCGTCTCGACTAGCGGTTATAGCACAGATACGCAGTATTTT.

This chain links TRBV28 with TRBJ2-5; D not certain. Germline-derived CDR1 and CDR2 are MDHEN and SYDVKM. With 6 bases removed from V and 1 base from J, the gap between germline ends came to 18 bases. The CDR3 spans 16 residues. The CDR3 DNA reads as TGTGCCAGCAGACTAAACCGCTACACCTTCCAAGAGACCCAGTACTTC. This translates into CASRLNRYTFQETQYF. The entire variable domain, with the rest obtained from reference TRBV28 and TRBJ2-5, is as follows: DVKVTQSSRYLVKRTGEKVFLECVQDMDHENMFWYRQDPGLGLRLIYFSYDVKMKEKGDIPEGYSVSREKKERFSLILESASTNQTSMYLCASRLNRYTFQETQYFGPGTRLLVL.

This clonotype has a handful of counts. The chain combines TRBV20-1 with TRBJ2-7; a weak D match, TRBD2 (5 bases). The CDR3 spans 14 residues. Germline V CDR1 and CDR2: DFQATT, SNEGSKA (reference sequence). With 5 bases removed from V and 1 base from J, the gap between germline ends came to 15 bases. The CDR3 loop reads CSAPLWEFSYEQYF. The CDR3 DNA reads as TGCAGTGCTCCACTCTGGGAGTTTTCCTACGAGCAGTACTTC.

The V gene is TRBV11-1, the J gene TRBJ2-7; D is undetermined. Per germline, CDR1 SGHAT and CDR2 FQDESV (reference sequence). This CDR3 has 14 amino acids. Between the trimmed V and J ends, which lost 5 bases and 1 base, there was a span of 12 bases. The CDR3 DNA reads TGTGCCAGCAGCCCCCACTCCGGGTCCTACGAGCAGTACTTC. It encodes CASSPHSGSYEQYF.

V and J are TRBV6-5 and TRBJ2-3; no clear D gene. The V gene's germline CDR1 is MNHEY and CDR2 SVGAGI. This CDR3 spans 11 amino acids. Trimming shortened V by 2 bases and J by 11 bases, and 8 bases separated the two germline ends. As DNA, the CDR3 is TGTGCCAGCAGTTACCAATATAGGCAGTATTTT. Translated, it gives CASSYQYRQYF.

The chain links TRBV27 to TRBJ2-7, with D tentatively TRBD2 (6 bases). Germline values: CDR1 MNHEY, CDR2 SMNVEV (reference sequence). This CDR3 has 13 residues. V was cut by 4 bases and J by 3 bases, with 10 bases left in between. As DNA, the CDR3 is TGTGCCAGCAGTTCCAGCGGGTACTACGAGCAGTACTTC. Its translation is CASSSSGYYEQYF.

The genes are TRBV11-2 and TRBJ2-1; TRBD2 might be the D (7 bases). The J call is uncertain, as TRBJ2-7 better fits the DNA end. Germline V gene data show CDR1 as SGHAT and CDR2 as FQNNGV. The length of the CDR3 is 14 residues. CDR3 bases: TGTGCCAGCAGCCTAGGGGGGGCCCACAATGAGCAGTACTTC. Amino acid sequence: CASSLGGAHNEQYF.

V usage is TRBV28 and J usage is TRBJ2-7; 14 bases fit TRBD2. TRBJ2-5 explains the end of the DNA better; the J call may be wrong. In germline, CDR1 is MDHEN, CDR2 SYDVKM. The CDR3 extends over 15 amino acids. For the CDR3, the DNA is TGTGCCAGCAGGGGGACTAGCGGGAGTTTAGAGACCCAGTACTTC. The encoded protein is CASRGTSGSLETQYF.

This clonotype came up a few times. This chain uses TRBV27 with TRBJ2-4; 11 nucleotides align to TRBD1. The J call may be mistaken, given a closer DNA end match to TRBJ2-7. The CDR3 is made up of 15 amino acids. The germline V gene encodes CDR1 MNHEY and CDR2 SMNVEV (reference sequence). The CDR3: CASSLKGTGGYEQYF. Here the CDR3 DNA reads TGTGCCAGCAGCCTTAAGGGGACAGGGGGCTACGAGCAGTACTTC.

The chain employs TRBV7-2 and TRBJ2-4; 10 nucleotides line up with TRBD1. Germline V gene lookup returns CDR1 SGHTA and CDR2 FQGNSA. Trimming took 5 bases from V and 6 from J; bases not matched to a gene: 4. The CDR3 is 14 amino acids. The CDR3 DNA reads TGTGCCAGCAGCCGAGACAGGGGGCGAAACATTCAGTACTTC. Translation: CASSRDRGRNIQYF.

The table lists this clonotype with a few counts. The CDR3 loop reads CASSSRGPPNQPQHF. CDR3 coding DNA: TGTGCCAGCAGCAGCAGGGGCCCTCCCAATCAGCCCCAGCATTTT. V usage is TRBV21-1 and J usage is TRBJ1-5. TRBV21-1 is an annotated pseudogene. This CDR3 spans 15 amino acids.

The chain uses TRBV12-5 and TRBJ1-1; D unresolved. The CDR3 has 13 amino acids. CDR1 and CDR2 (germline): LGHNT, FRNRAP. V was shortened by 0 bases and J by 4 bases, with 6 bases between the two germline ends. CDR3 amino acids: CASGLVPGTEAFF. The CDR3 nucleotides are TGTGCTAGTGGTTTGGTACCGGGCACTGAAGCTTTCTTT.

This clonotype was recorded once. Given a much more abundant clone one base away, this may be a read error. CDR3 in DNA: TGTGCCAGCAGCTTACCCCAGCGGGGGGGTTACACAGGTACGCAGTATTTT. Translated: CASSLPQRGGYTGTQYF. V is TRBV7-2 and J is TRBJ2-3; TRBD2 agrees at 10 bases. This CDR3 is built from 17 residues. Germline V gene lookup returns CDR1 SGHTA and CDR2 FQGNSA. The variable domain in full, with the rest retrieved from reference TRBV7-2 and TRBJ2-3, is GAGVSQSPSNKVTEKGKDVELRCDPISGHTALYWYRQSLGQGLEFLIYFQGNSAPDKSGLPSDRFSAERTGGSVSTLTIQRTQQEDSAVYLCASSLPQRGGYTGTQYFGPGTRLTVL.